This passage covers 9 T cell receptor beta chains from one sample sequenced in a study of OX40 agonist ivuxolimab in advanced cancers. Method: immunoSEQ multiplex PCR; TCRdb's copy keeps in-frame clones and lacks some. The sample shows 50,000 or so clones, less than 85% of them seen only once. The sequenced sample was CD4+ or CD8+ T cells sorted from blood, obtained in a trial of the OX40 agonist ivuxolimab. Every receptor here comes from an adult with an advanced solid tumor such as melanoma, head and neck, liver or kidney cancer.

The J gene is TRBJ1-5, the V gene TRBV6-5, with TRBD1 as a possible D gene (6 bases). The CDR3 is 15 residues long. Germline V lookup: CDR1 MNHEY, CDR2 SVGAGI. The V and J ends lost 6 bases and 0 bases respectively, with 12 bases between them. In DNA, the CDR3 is TGTGCCAGCAGCCCCGGGACACTTAGCAATCAGCCCCAGCATTTT. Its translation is CASSPGTLSNQPQHF.

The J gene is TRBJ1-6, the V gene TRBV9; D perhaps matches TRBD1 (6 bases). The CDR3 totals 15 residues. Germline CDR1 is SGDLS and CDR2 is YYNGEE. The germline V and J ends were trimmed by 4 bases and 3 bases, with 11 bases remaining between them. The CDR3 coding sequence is TGTGCCAGCAGCTTACAGGGAGGCTATAATTCACCCCTCCACTTT. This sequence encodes CASSLQGGYNSPLHF.

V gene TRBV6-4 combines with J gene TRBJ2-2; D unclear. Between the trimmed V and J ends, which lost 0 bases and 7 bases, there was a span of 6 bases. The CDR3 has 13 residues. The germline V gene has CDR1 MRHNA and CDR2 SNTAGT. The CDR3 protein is CASSDSDHGELFF. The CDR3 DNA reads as TGTGCCAGCAGTGACTCGGACCACGGGGAGCTGTTTTTT.

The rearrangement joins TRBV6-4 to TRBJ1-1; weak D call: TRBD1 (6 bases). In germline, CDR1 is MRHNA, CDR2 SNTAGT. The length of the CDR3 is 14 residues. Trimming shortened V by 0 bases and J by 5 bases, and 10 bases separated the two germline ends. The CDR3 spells CASSDSGRGTEAFF. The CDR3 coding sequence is TGTGCCAGCAGTGACTCGGGCAGGGGAACTGAAGCTTTCTTT.

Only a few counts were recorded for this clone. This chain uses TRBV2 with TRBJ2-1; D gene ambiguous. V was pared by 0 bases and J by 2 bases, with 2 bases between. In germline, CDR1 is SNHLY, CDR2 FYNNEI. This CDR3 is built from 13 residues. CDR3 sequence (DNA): TGTGCCAGCAGTGAAGCGGCCTACAATGAGCAGTTCTTC. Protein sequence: CASSEAAYNEQFF.

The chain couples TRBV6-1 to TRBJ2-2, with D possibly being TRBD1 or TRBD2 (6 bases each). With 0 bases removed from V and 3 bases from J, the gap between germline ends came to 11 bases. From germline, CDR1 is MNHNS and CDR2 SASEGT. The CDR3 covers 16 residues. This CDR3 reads CASSEAEGHYTGELFF. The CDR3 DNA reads TGTGCCAGCAGTGAAGCGGAGGGACACTACACCGGGGAGCTGTTTTTT.

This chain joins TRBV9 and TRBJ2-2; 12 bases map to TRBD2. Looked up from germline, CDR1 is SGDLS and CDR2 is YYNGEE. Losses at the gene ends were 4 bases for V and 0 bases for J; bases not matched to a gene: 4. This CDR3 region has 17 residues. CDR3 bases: TGTGCCAGCAGCATCACTAGCGGGGGGACGAACACCGGGGAGCTGTTTTTT. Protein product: CASSITSGGTNTGELFF. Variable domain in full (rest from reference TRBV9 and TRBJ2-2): DSGVTQTPKHLITATGQRVTLRCSPRSGDLSVYWYQQSLDQGLQFLIQYYNGEERAKGNILERFSAQQFPDLHSELNLSSLELGDSALYFCASSITSGGTNTGELFFGEGSRLTVL.

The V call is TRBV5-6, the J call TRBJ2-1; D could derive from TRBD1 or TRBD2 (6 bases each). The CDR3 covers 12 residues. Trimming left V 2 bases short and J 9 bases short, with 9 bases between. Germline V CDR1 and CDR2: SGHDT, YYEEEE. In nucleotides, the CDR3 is TGTGCCAGCAGCTTAGGGGGAGGTGAGCAGTTCTTC. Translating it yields CASSLGGGEQFF.

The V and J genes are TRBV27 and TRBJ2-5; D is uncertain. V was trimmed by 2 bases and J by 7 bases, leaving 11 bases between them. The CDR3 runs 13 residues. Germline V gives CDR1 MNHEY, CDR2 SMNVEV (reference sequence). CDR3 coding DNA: TGTGCCAGCAGTTTAGCAGCGTGGGGGACCCAGTACTTC. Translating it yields CASSLAAWGTQYF.